A single sample is the source of the 13 T cell receptor beta chains below, sequenced in a study of OX40 agonist ivuxolimab in advanced cancers. This table comes from immunoSEQ multiplex PCR, and its TCRdb copy is limited to in-frame clones, with some not included. The sample includes about 71,000 clones, around 80% seen only once; the top ten take more than 4%. The sample in question was CD4+ or CD8+ T cells sorted from blood, obtained in a trial of the OX40 agonist ivuxolimab. The receptors here all came from an adult with an advanced solid tumor such as melanoma, head and neck, liver or kidney cancer.

The chain employs TRBV15 and TRBJ2-7; D possibly corresponds to TRBD1 (7 bases). Trimming pared 1 base from V and 5 bases from J, leaving 12 bases between. Germline V gene lookup returns CDR1 LNHNV and CDR2 YYDKDF (reference sequence). The CDR3 spans 14 residues. CDR3 bases: TGTGCCACCAGCAGAGTCGACAGGGAGGACGAGCAGTACTTC. This codes for CATSRVDREDEQYF.

This chain joins TRBV27 and TRBJ2-7; unclear D gene. The CDR3 has 17 residues. Trimming removed 2 bases at V and 2 bases at J, with 19 bases between. Germline CDR1 reads MNHEY; CDR2 reads SMNVEV (reference sequence). CDR3 loop: CASSLIPEGNGAYEQYF. The CDR3 coding sequence is TGTGCCAGCAGTTTAATCCCGGAAGGGAATGGAGCCTACGAGCAGTACTTC.

The V call is TRBV7-9, the J call TRBJ1-1; D ambiguous. Per germline, CDR1 SEHNR and CDR2 FQNEAQ (reference sequence). The V gene lost 5 bases and the J gene lost 0 bases, with 13 bases spanning the gap. The CDR3 length is 15 residues. Here the CDR3 reads CASSAAGNVNTEAFF. As DNA, the CDR3 is TGTGCCAGCAGCGCCGCCGGGAATGTGAACACTGAAGCTTTCTTT.

The genes are TRBV5-4 and TRBJ1-1; 7 bases fit TRBD1. CDR3 length: 16 residues. V lost 4 bases and J lost 4; bases outside the gene matches: 13. Germline CDR1 reads SGHNT; CDR2 reads YYREEE (reference sequence). The CDR3 nucleotides are TGTGCCAGCAGCCCAGGGGGGTGGGCTCCTGGCACTGAAGCTTTCTTT. This sequence encodes CASSPGGWAPGTEAFF.

This rearrangement joins TRBV18 to TRBJ2-3; D perhaps matches TRBD1 (8 bases). The CDR3 contains 16 residues. Trimming took off 3 bases at V and 8 bases at J, with 21 bases between the two ends. Germline CDR1 and CDR2: KGHSH and LQKENI. In DNA form, the CDR3 reads TGTGCCAGCTCACCGCCAGGACAGGGAGGGTCAGGTACGCAGTATTTT. Its protein product is CASSPPGQGGSGTQYF.

The table lists this clone with a count of one. Written as DNA, the CDR3 is TGTGCCAGCAGCCAAGGAGCAGGGCGAGGCTATGGCTACACCTTC. Its protein product is CASSQGAGRGYGYTF. The rearrangement uses TRBV14 and TRBJ1-2, with D perhaps TRBD1 (5 bases). V was shortened by 1 base and J by 4 bases, with 13 bases between the two germline ends. This CDR3 spans 15 amino acids. Germline CDR1 and CDR2: SGHDN and FVKESK.

V and J are TRBV9 and TRBJ2-5; D ambiguous. Trimming shortened V by 3 bases and J by 0 bases, and 9 bases separated the two germline ends. Germline CDR1 and CDR2: SGDLS and YYNGEE. CDR3 size: 14 residues. This CDR3 is CASSAAPYQETQYF. In DNA form, the CDR3 reads TGTGCCAGCAGCGCCGCACCGTACCAAGAGACCCAGTACTTC.

This clone has a handful of counts. V gene TRBV21-1 combines with J gene TRBJ2-7; the table names TRBD1, a call not compared with the DNA. TRBV21-1 is deemed a pseudogene. CDR3 size: 16 residues. The CDR3 DNA reads TGTGCCAGCAGCCAAATAGGACAGGGGGCGGTATACGAGCAGTACTTC. It specifies CASSQIGQGAVYEQYF.

This sequence joins TRBV7-9 and TRBJ2-1; 10 bases are shared with TRBD2. Germline V gives CDR1 SEHNR, CDR2 FQNEAQ (reference sequence). J was trimmed by 10 bases and V by 3 bases; bases with no gene match: 15. The CDR3 sequence is 17 residues long. CDR3 amino acids: CASSFNSVLAGVGEQFF. CDR3 sequence (DNA): TGTGCCAGCAGCTTTAATAGTGTCCTAGCGGGAGTCGGCGAGCAGTTCTTC.

This rearrangement joins TRBV19 to TRBJ1-3; D call uncertain. This CDR3 is 16 amino acids long. The V and J ends lost 6 bases and 0 bases respectively, with 15 bases between them. CDR1 and CDR2 (germline): LNHDA, SQIVND (reference sequence). The CDR3 region has the DNA TGTGCCAGTAGCAGGTCTAGGCAGGCCTCTGGAAACACCATATATTTT. Amino acid sequence: CASSRSRQASGNTIYF.

The chain couples TRBV7-9 to TRBJ2-1; no definite D call. V was pared by 3 bases and J by 4 bases, with 13 bases between. The germline V gene encodes CDR1 SEHNR and CDR2 FQNEAQ (reference sequence). The CDR3 sequence is 15 residues long. The DNA of the CDR3 is TGTGCCAGCAGCTTGCTCCTCACACCATACAATGAGCAGTTCTTC. This codes for CASSLLLTPYNEQFF.

The CDR3 loop reads CASSLIAGVRETQYF. CDR3 bases: TGCGCCAGCAGCTTGATAGCGGGAGTAAGAGAGACCCAGTACTTC. This rearrangement joins TRBV5-1 to TRBJ2-5; 9 bases match TRBD2. The junction had 5 bases not matched to a gene; V was cut back by 1 base and J by 4 bases. This CDR3 contains 15 residues. Germline V gene data show CDR1 as SGHRS and CDR2 as YFSETQ.

This clone was seen a few times. The V gene is TRBV7-2, the J gene TRBJ1-6; unclear D gene. The CDR3 runs to 16 residues. The germline gives CDR1 SGHTA, CDR2 FQGNSA. Deletions cut 4 bases from V and 5 bases from J, with 15 bases between. The CDR3 spells CASSSATTLNNSPLHF. Here the CDR3 DNA reads TGTGCCAGCAGCTCCGCGACAACCCTTAATAATTCACCCCTCCACTTT.